The 7 T cell receptor beta chains listed next were all sequenced from one sample in a study of blood T cell repertoires in COVID-19. Only in-frame clones appear in the TCRdb table, and some are missing; sequencing was by immunoSEQ multiplex PCR. The data show 50,000 or so clones, approximately 80% seen once. Sample: peripheral blood. The receptors shown here come from a human donor with active or convalescent COVID-19. The donor label of this sample is uncertain.

The J gene is TRBJ1-5, the V gene TRBV6-5; the match to TRBD1 covers 7 bases. The CDR3 spans 15 residues. CDR1 MNHEY and CDR2 SVGAGI come from the germline V gene. V shed 10 bases and J 1 base; nucleotides not matched to a gene: 10. CDR3 DNA sequence: TGTGCCACCAAGAAAGAAGGGGGCAGCAATCAGCCCCAGCATTTT. This gives the protein CATKKEGGSNQPQHF.

This clone was detected a few times. V usage is TRBV4-1 and J usage is TRBJ2-1, with TRBD2 identical over 12 bases. CDR1 and CDR2 from the germline V gene are MGHRA and YSYEKL. V dropped 0 bases and J dropped 7; count of bases not matched to a gene: 7. The length of the CDR3 is 17 residues. Here the CDR3 DNA reads TGCGCCAGCAGCCAAGATCAGCTAGCGGGAGGGCAGAATGAGCAGTTCTTC. Protein: CASSQDQLAGGQNEQFF.

The J gene is TRBJ1-5, the V gene TRBV3-1 (or the pseudogene TRBV3-2), with D perhaps matching TRBD1 (5 bases). This CDR3 comprises 14 residues. CDR1 LGHDT and CDR2 YNNKEL come from the germline V gene (reference sequence). V lost 5 bases and J lost 1, with 9 bases in between. CDR3 protein: CASSSRVSNQPQHF. The CDR3 DNA reads as TGTGCCAGCAGCTCCAGGGTCAGCAATCAGCCCCAGCATTTT.

The V call is TRBV18, the J call TRBJ2-1; the match to TRBD2 covers 8 bases. Germline V gives CDR1 KGHSH, CDR2 LQKENI. V shed 3 bases, J shed 4 bases, and the junction held 14 bases outside the gene matches. The CDR3 sequence is 18 residues long. The CDR3 DNA sequence: TGTGCCAGCTCACCTCTCGTGGCTAGCGGGTCGGTTTACAATGAGCAGTTCTTC. Translated: CASSPLVASGSVYNEQFF.

A remark on this clone: It may be a read error: a sequence one base away is much more abundant. This chain connects TRBV9 to TRBJ1-1; TRBD1 aligns across 8 bases. V lost 4 bases, J lost 3 bases, and 2 bases stayed unmatched. Germline V lookup: CDR1 SGDLS, CDR2 YYNGEE. The CDR3 spans 13 residues. CDR3: CASSWGQDTEAFF. The DNA of the CDR3 is TGTGCCAGCAGCTGGGGACAGGACACTGAAGCTTTCTTT.

The J gene is TRBJ1-5, the V gene TRBV19; the D gene is possibly TRBD1 (6 bases). CDR3 size: 15 residues. Looked up from germline, CDR1 is LNHDA and CDR2 is SQIVND (reference sequence). V lost 5 bases and J lost 9, with 20 bases in between. CDR3 loop: CASSPQHRALPPQHF. CDR3 bases: TGTGCCAGTAGTCCCCAGCACAGGGCTTTACCGCCCCAGCATTTT.

The chain is built from TRBV24-1 and TRBJ1-2; 8 nucleotides align to TRBD1. With 4 bases clipped from V and 7 bases from J, the junction kept 16 bases outside the gene matches. CDR3 size: 17 residues. The germline V gene encodes CDR1 KGHDR and CDR2 SFDVKD. CDR3 residues: CATSDPKADRVVRGYTF. CDR3 in DNA: TGTGCCACCAGTGACCCAAAGGCGGACAGGGTTGTACGTGGCTACACCTTC.